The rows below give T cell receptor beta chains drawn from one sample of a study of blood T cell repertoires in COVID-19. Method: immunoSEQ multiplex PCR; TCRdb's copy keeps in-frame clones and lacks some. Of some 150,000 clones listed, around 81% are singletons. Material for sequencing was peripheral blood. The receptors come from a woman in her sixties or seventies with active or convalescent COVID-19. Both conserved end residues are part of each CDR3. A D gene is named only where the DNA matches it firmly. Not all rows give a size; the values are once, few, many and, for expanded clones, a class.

CSASPRKGTGATGELFF | TGCAGTGCTAGTCCAAGGAAGGGGACAGGGGCAACCGGGGAGCTGTTTTTT | TRBV20-1 | NA | TRBD1 | TRBJ2-2
CASKTSGGVETQYF | TGTGCCAGCAAGACTAGCGGGGGGGTTGAGACCCAGTACTTC | TRBV6-5 | NA | TRBD2 | TRBJ2-5
CASSQKRGFLETQYF | TGTGCCAGCAGCCAAAAAAGGGGGTTCTTGGAGACCCAGTACTTC | TRBV14 | NA | NA | TRBJ2-5
CAIFDPTGANTEAFF | TGTGCCATCTTTGATCCGACAGGAGCGAACACTGAAGCTTTCTTT | TRBV10-3 | NA | NA | TRBJ1-1
CASSGRDRGRNYGYTF | TGTGCCAGCAGCGGCAGGGACAGGGGGCGTAACTATGGCTACACCTTC | TRBV11-2 | NA | TRBD1 | TRBJ1-2
CAWSSARVLADTIYF | TGTGCCTGGTCAAGTGCCAGGGTTTTAGCGGACACCATATATTTT | TRBV30 | NA | NA | TRBJ1-3
CASSLTGTSGNEQFF | TGTGCCAGCAGCCTTACCGGGACTAGTGGCAATGAGCAGTTCTTC | TRBV7-3 | NA | TRBD2 | TRBJ2-1
CASSLGGGLGNTIYF | TGTGCCAGCAGCTTGGGGGGGGGCCTCGGAAACACCATATATTTT | TRBV5-4 | NA | NA | TRBJ1-3
CATSDFGQGDIYGYTF | TGTGCCACCAGTGATTTCGGGCAGGGGGATATTTATGGCTACACCTTC | TRBV24-1 | NA | TRBD1 | TRBJ1-2
CASSLWTSGGQETQYF | TGTGCCAGCAGCTTGTGGACTAGCGGGGGTCAAGAGACCCAGTACTTC | TRBV5-6 | NA | TRBD2 | TRBJ2-5
CASSWAGTEAFF | TGTGCCAGTAGTTGGGCCGGCACTGAAGCTTTCTTT | TRBV19 | once | NA | TRBJ1-1
CASSLVWQGNSPLHF | TGTGCCAGCAGCTTAGTCTGGCAGGGAAATTCACCCCTCCACTTT | TRBV7-2 | NA | NA | TRBJ1-6
CASSNPGQGVLEQYF | TGTGCCAGCAGTAATCCGGGACAGGGGGTGTTAGAGCAGTACTTC | TRBV6-1 | NA | TRBD1 | TRBJ2-7
CASRPREGHRTDTQYF | TGTGCCAGCAGACCAAGAGAGGGACACCGCACAGATACGCAGTATTTT | TRBV5-5 | once | NA | TRBJ2-3
CASSLTGSSYNEQFF | TGTGCCAGCAGCTTAACAGGGAGCTCCTACAATGAGCAGTTCTTC | TRBV5-4 | once | NA | TRBJ2-1
CASSLGAPGLAGGEQYF | TGTGCCAGCAGCTTAGGGGCCCCGGGACTAGCGGGAGGGGAGCAGTACTTC | TRBV7-8 | NA | TRBD2 | TRBJ2-7